These 23 T cell receptor beta chains share one sample of origin, sequenced in a study of T cell clones after liver transplantation. TCRdb's table, derived via immunoSEQ multiplex PCR, lists solely in-frame clones and lacks some. The table has about 51,000 clones, around 85% seen once. Here the sequenced sample was CD8+ T cells from blood, taken 12 months after liver transplant. These receptors all come from a human patient who received a liver transplant. The T cells may partly be graft donor cells.

V and J are TRBV4-1 and TRBJ2-7; no clear D. Germline CDR1 MGHRA, CDR2 YSYEKL. The CDR3 totals 14 residues. Trimming removed 1 base from V and 2 bases from J, with 9 bases in between. CDR3 bases: TGCGCCAGCAGCCAAGGGGCGGCGACCTACGAGCAGTACTTC. Translated, it gives CASSQGAATYEQYF.

This clone was detected only a few times. This chain joins TRBV4-1 and TRBJ2-7; 9 bases align to TRBD2. Per the germline V gene, CDR1 is MGHRA and CDR2 is YSYEKL. The CDR3 runs 16 residues. Losses at the gene ends were 4 bases for V and 3 bases for J; bases not matched to a gene: 10. The DNA of the CDR3 is TGCGCCAGCAGCCCCCATGTTGCTAGCGGGAACTACGAGCAGTACTTC. Its translation: CASSPHVASGNYEQYF.

This chain uses TRBV4-1 with TRBJ2-1; no definite D call. This CDR3 contains 15 residues. Germline V CDR1 and CDR2: MGHRA, YSYEKL. The V end was cut by 0 bases, the J end by 4 bases, with 10 bases between. The DNA of the CDR3 is TGCGCCAGCAGCCAAGATAATCCTATTTACAATGAGCAGTTCTTC. This translates into CASSQDNPIYNEQFF.

The V and J genes are TRBV6-6 and TRBJ2-7; tentative D call: TRBD1 (5 bases). This CDR3 contains 12 residues. The germline V gene has CDR1 MNHNY and CDR2 SVGAGI (reference sequence). Trimming stripped 6 bases from V and 5 bases from J, with 11 bases between. CDR3 bases: TGTGCCAGCAGCGCCCAGGGTGACGAGCAGTACTTC. This sequence encodes CASSAQGDEQYF.

Turning to this clone: An end of the junction does not agree with germline; a read error may underlie this. The chain is built from TRBV6-5 and TRBJ2-2; TRBD1 matches 8 bases. The CDR3 length is 15 residues. Germline V gene lookup returns CDR1 MNHEY and CDR2 SVGAGI. The CDR3 nucleotides are TGTGCCAGCAGTGACTCAGGGGGCGCGGCCGGGGAGCTGTTTTTT. Its protein is CASSDSGGAAGELFF.

The chain has TRBV28 and TRBJ2-3; D might be TRBD2 (5 bases). V was pared by 5 bases and J by 0 bases, with 12 bases between. The CDR3 runs to 15 residues. From germline, CDR1 is MDHEN and CDR2 SYDVKM. The DNA for the CDR3 is TGTGCCAGCAGTCCAAGCGGAACTAGCACAGATACGCAGTATTTT. Amino acids: CASSPSGTSTDTQYF.

Only one count was recorded for this clone. V is TRBV28 and J is TRBJ2-7, with no clear D. With 3 bases removed from V and 6 bases from J, the gap between germline ends came to 15 bases. The CDR3 is 14 amino acids. Germline CDR1 MDHEN, CDR2 SYDVKM. The DNA of the CDR3 is TGTGCCAGCAGTTTCGCGTTGGATTTCGCCGAGCAGTACTTC. Encoded protein: CASSFALDFAEQYF.

In its sample, this clone was seen a few times. V and J are TRBV29-1 and TRBJ2-7; D might be TRBD2 (6 bases). The CDR3 consists of 11 residues. Germline loops: CDR1 SQVTM, CDR2 ANQGSEA. Trimming removed 4 bases at V and 7 bases at J, with 11 bases between. The chain's CDR3 is CSVAGEREQYF. The CDR3 DNA reads as TGCAGCGTTGCGGGGGAAAGAGAGCAGTACTTC.

This clone appeared a few times. The J gene is TRBJ1-4, the V gene TRBV7-9; 9 bases agree with TRBD1. V shed 1 base, J shed 7 bases, and the junction held 1 base outside the gene matches. Germline V gene lookup returns CDR1 SEHNR and CDR2 FQNEAQ (reference sequence). The CDR3 extends over 14 amino acids. The DNA of the CDR3 is TGTGCCAGCAGCTTAGGACAGGGGGGTGAAAAACTGTTTTTT. Amino acid sequence: CASSLGQGGEKLFF.

The chain carries TRBV7-9 and TRBJ1-2; D perhaps matches TRBD1 (6 bases). V lost 6 bases to trimming and J lost 5 bases, with 13 bases between them. Germline-derived CDR1 and CDR2 are SEHNR and FQNEAQ (reference sequence). There are 13 residues in the CDR3. The CDR3 is CASRSGGLYGYTF. The CDR3 nucleotides are TGTGCCAGCAGGTCCGGGGGGCTTTATGGCTACACCTTC.

The V call is TRBV28, the J call TRBJ2-3; D call uncertain. CDR3 length equals 15 residues. CDR1 is MDHEN and CDR2 is SYDVKM in the germline V gene. Trimming cost V 7 bases and J 6 bases, with 20 bases left between them. The CDR3 DNA reads as TGTGCCAGCACCCTGAAGAGGCTAGGAGAGGATACGCAGTATTTT. It translates to CASTLKRLGEDTQYF.

The V gene is TRBV2, the J gene TRBJ1-5; 8 bases fit TRBD1. There are 15 residues in the CDR3. Germline loops: CDR1 SNHLY, CDR2 FYNNEI. J was trimmed by 0 bases and V by 5 bases; bases with no gene match: 3. The CDR3 spells CASSSDRGSNQPQHF. In nucleotides, the CDR3 is TGTGCCAGCAGTTCCGACAGGGGTAGCAATCAGCCCCAGCATTTT. Combining the CDR3 with reference TRBV2 and TRBJ1-5 gives the whole variable domain EPEVTQTPSHQVTQMGQEVILRCVPISNHLYFYWYRQILGQKVEFLVSFYNNEISEKSEIFDDQFSVERPDGSNFTLKIRSTKLEDSAMYFCASSSDRGSNQPQHFGDGTRLSIL.

The chain uses TRBV5-1 and TRBJ1-1; the D gene is possibly TRBD1 (5 bases). Trimming took 3 bases from V and 6 from J, leaving 12 bases between them. This CDR3 is 13 amino acids long. Looked up from germline, CDR1 is SGHRS and CDR2 is YFSETQ. The DNA for the CDR3 is TGCGCCAGCAGCTCCAGGGCCACCTCTGAAGCTTTCTTT. Residues: CASSSRATSEAFF.

This chain links TRBV15 with TRBJ1-2, with 8 bases lining up with TRBD1. Per germline, CDR1 LNHNV and CDR2 YYDKDF (reference sequence). This CDR3 contains 13 residues. Trimming took 2 bases from V and 5 from J; bases not matched to a gene: 1. The CDR3 region is CATSRTGGYGYTF. As DNA, the CDR3 is TGTGCCACCAGCAGAACAGGGGGGTATGGCTACACCTTC. The full variable domain, in which reference TRBV15 and TRBJ1-2 provide the parts outside the CDR3, is DAMVIQNPRYQVTQFGKPVTLSCSQTLNHNVMYWYQQKSSQAPKLLFHYYDKDFNNEADTPDNFQSRRPNTSFCFLDIRSPGLGDTAMYLCATSRTGGYGYTFGSGTRLTVV.

This clone was detected only once. The V and J genes are TRBV2 and TRBJ2-1, with 8 bases fitting TRBD2. CDR3 length: 12 amino acids. V was pared by 6 bases and J by 7 bases, with 2 bases of the junction left unmatched. CDR1 is SNHLY and CDR2 is FYNNEI in the germline V gene. CDR3 DNA sequence: TGTGCCAGCAGGTCGGGAGGGAATGAGCAGTTCTTC. Its translation: CASRSGGNEQFF.

The chain joins TRBV7-9 to TRBJ2-7; 9 bases align to TRBD1. The V segment lost 5 bases and the J segment 0 bases; nucleotides outside the gene matches: 5. Germline CDR1 is SEHNR and CDR2 is FQNEAQ (reference sequence). The CDR3 totals 15 residues. The CDR3 sequence is CASSPLGQGSYEQYF. CDR3 in DNA: TGTGCCAGCAGCCCCCTGGGACAGGGCTCCTACGAGCAGTACTTC.

The chain has TRBV29-1 and TRBJ1-3; D remains unclear. This CDR3 is 11 amino acids long. CDR1 is SQVTM, CDR2 ANQGSEA, per germline. Trimming stripped 3 bases from V and 4 bases from J, with 4 bases between. The CDR3 DNA reads TGCAGCGTTGACGGCGGAAACACCATATATTTT. Amino acid sequence: CSVDGGNTIYF.

This rearrangement joins TRBV7-9 to TRBJ1-1; no clear D. The CDR3 consists of 14 residues. Germline CDR1 reads SEHNR; CDR2 reads FQNEAQ (reference sequence). V gave up 8 bases and J gave up 3 bases, with 16 bases separating them. The CDR3 coding sequence is TGTGCCAGCCAAGCATCCACCCTGGACACTGAAGCTTTCTTT. As protein: CASQASTLDTEAFF.

The chain joins TRBV7-9 to TRBJ1-4; D unclear. V lost 4 bases and J lost 0, with 12 bases in between. This CDR3 region has 16 residues. Germline lookup yields CDR1 SEHNR and CDR2 FQNEAQ (reference sequence). DNA of the CDR3: TGTGCCAGCAGCTCGCCGGACGGATCAACTAATGAAAAACTGTTTTTT. Protein sequence: CASSSPDGSTNEKLFF.

The V call is TRBV19, the J call TRBJ2-7, with D uncertain. Germline CDR1 LNHDA, CDR2 SQIVND (reference sequence). The CDR3 length is 14 residues. Trimming removed 1 base from V and 7 bases from J, with 14 bases in between. CDR3 DNA sequence: TGTGCCAGTAGTATAGCAAGCTCGAAGGGTGAGCAGTACTTC. This codes for CASSIASSKGEQYF.

This clone was picked up a small number of times. V usage is TRBV28 and J usage is TRBJ2-7; D gene uncertain. V was trimmed by 2 bases and J by 10 bases, leaving 6 bases between them. The length of the CDR3 is 10 residues. CDR1 MDHEN and CDR2 SYDVKM come from the germline V gene. DNA of the CDR3: TGTGCCAGCAGTTTAGGGGAACAGTACTTC. It codes for CASSLGEQYF.

The chain carries TRBV19 and TRBJ1-4; 7 nucleotides match TRBD1. With 4 bases clipped from V and 7 bases from J, the junction kept 12 bases outside the gene matches. The CDR3 loop spans 16 amino acids. The V gene's germline CDR1 is LNHDA and CDR2 SQIVND (reference sequence). CDR3 sequence reads: CASSTPRQGWGEKLFF. CDR3 DNA sequence: TGTGCCAGTAGTACCCCCAGACAGGGTTGGGGTGAAAAACTGTTTTTT. Supplemented by reference TRBV19 and TRBJ1-4, the full variable domain reads DGGITQSPKYLFRKEGQNVTLSCEQNLNHDAMYWYRQDPGQGLRLIYYSQIVNDFQKGDIAEGYSVSREKKESFPLTVTSAQKNPTAFYLCASSTPRQGWGEKLFFGSGTQLSVL.

The rearrangement uses TRBV19 and TRBJ1-5; D remains unclear. The germline gives CDR1 LNHDA, CDR2 SQIVND (reference sequence). V lost 1 base to trimming and J lost 0 bases, with 10 bases between them. CDR3 length: 16 residues. The CDR3 DNA follows: TGTGCCAGTAGTATAGTTCAGCGTTATAGCAATCAGCCCCAGCATTTT. Its translation is CASSIVQRYSNQPQHF.